Listed below are T cell receptor beta chains from one sample, sequenced in a study of CD8 T cells in Susac syndrome. Each CDR3 protein is one row after TCRdb ran MiXCR on the immunoSEQ multiplex PCR reads. The sample contains 180,000 or so distinct CDR3 sequences, about 95% of which appear only once. The sequenced sample consisted of CD4+ T cells from PBMCs. These TCRs come from a human donor in good health. Each CDR3 is given with its conserved first and last residue. Fields, in order: D gene, J gene, clone size, V gene, CDR3 DNA, CDR3 protein. D genes are given only for firm matches. Size tells how often a clone was seen (once, few, many) or the class of an expanded clone, and some rows leave it out.

D: -; J: TRBJ2-7; size: -; V: TRBV19; DNA: TGTGCCAGTAAACCCACCCCGAGCTCCTACGAGCAGTACTTC; CDR3: CASKPTPSSYEQYF
D: -; J: TRBJ2-5; size: -; V: TRBV21-1; DNA: TGTGCCAGCAGCAAAGGACTAGCGGGAGGGCCAGAGACCCAGTACTTC; CDR3: CASSKGLAGGPETQYF
D: TRBD2; J: TRBJ2-1; size: -; V: TRBV4-3; DNA: TGCGCCAGCAGCCTTCAGACACTAGCGAGCGATTACAATGAGCAGTTCTTC; CDR3: CASSLQTLASDYNEQFF
D: -; J: TRBJ2-3; size: -; V: TRBV29-1; DNA: TGCAGCGTTGCATTCGGGGATACGCAGTATTTT; CDR3: CSVAFGDTQYF
D: -; J: TRBJ2-1; size: -; V: TRBV6-5; DNA: TGTGCCAGCAGCCCAACTACGCCTCGAGACTATGAGCAGTTCTTC; CDR3: CASSPTTPRDYEQFF
D: -; J: TRBJ1-1; size: -; V: TRBV29-1; DNA: TGCAGCGCGGGCGACAGGAGTCGAATGACTGAAGCTTTCTTT; CDR3: CSAGDRSRMTEAFF
D: TRBD1; J: TRBJ1-5; size: -; V: TRBV12-3/TRBV12-4; DNA: TGTGCCAGCAGTTTAGGTTGGGGCAGGGGGCGAGGACCCCAGCATTTT; CDR3: CASSLGWGRGRGPQHF
D: -; J: TRBJ2-1; size: -; V: TRBV20-1; DNA: TGCAGTGCTAGATTCGCGGGGGCGCAGGGGCACAATGAGCGGTTCTTC; CDR3: CSARFAGAQGHNERFF
D: -; J: TRBJ2-5; size: -; V: TRBV12-3/TRBV12-4; DNA: TGTGCCAGCAGTTTCGGGGATTCGGTGACCCAGTACTTC; CDR3: CASSFGDSVTQYF
D: -; J: TRBJ1-4; size: -; V: TRBV29-1; DNA: TGCAGCGTTGAGCTTCAGGGTGAAAAACTGTTTTTT; CDR3: CSVELQGEKLFF
D: -; J: TRBJ1-1; size: -; V: TRBV30; DNA: TGTGCCCACCAATTGAGGGGTTTCAACACTGAAGTTTTCTTT; CDR3: CAHQLRGFNTEVFF
D: TRBD1; J: TRBJ1-1; size: -; V: TRBV6-2/TRBV6-3; DNA: TGTGCCAGCAGCGCGGCACAGGGGTACACTGAAGCTTTCTTT; CDR3: CASSAAQGYTEAFF
D: -; J: TRBJ2-2; size: -; V: TRBV7-9; DNA: TGTGCCAGCAGCCCTGGGCCAGCGGCGAACACCGGGGAGCTGTTTTTT; CDR3: CASSPGPAANTGELFF
D: -; J: TRBJ2-4; size: -; V: TRBV28; DNA: TGTGCCAGCAGTCCCCCACGAGTGGCCAAAAACATTCAGTACTTC; CDR3: CASSPPRVAKNIQYF
D: -; J: TRBJ2-1; size: -; V: TRBV29-1; DNA: TGCAGCGTTGTTCCATGGACCGCCGAGGATTCTGGGTTCTTC; CDR3: CSVVPWTAEDSGFF
D: -; J: TRBJ1-2; size: -; V: TRBV3-1; DNA: TGTGCCAGCAGCCAAAGCGCTACCTTCCCCAACTATGGCTACACCTTC; CDR3: CASSQSATFPNYGYTF
D: TRBD1; J: TRBJ2-7; size: -; V: TRBV9; DNA: TGTGCCAGCAGCCCCTTTGTGGTACAGGGGGCCCACGAGCAGTACTTC; CDR3: CASSPFVVQGAHEQYF
D: -; J: TRBJ2-7; size: -; V: TRBV20-1; DNA: TGCAGTGCTAGAGATCTAGCGAGATCCTACGAGCAGTACTTC; CDR3: CSARDLARSYEQYF
D: -; J: TRBJ2-7; size: -; V: TRBV4-3; DNA: TGCGCCAGCAGCCAAGATCCGGGGACACGCAGATCCTACGAGCAGTACTTC; CDR3: CASSQDPGTRRSYEQYF
D: -; J: TRBJ2-6; size: -; V: TRBV20-1; DNA: TGCAGTGCTAGAGGAGGGTATGGGGCCAACGTCCTGACTTTC; CDR3: CSARGGYGANVLTF
D: -; J: TRBJ2-1; size: -; V: TRBV5-1; DNA: TGCGCCAGCAGCTTGCTTCAAAATGAGCAGTTCTTC; CDR3: CASSLLQNEQFF
D: -; J: TRBJ2-5; size: -; V: TRBV12-3/TRBV12-4; DNA: TGTGCCAGCAGTTTAGGAAATGCTCAAGAGTGGACCCAGTACTTC; CDR3: CASSLGNAQEWTQYF
D: -; J: TRBJ2-1; size: -; V: TRBV9; DNA: TGTGCCAGCAGCGTACAAGACACGTACAATGAGCAGTTCTTC; CDR3: CASSVQDTYNEQFF
D: -; J: TRBJ1-1; size: -; V: TRBV12-3/TRBV12-4; DNA: TGTGCCAGCAGTTTTGAAGGAGGGAACACTGAAGCTTTCTTT; CDR3: CASSFEGGNTEAFF
D: -; J: TRBJ2-7; size: -; V: TRBV11-2; DNA: TGTGCCAGCAGCTTTCAGGACGAGCAGTACTTC; CDR3: CASSFQDEQYF
D: TRBD1; J: TRBJ2-3; size: -; V: TRBV7-9; DNA: TGTGCCAGCAGCGTAACAGGGGTAGGGGATACGCAGTATTTT; CDR3: CASSVTGVGDTQYF
D: -; J: TRBJ1-1; size: -; V: TRBV5-4; DNA: TGTGCCAGCAGCCCCGGGTCGTTACAGGGCCGGCACGCTTTCTTT; CDR3: CASSPGSLQGRHAFF
D: -; J: TRBJ2-3; size: -; V: TRBV18; DNA: TGTGCCAGCTCACCTGATGCGAGCGGAGAGGATACGCAGTATTTT; CDR3: CASSPDASGEDTQYF
D: -; J: TRBJ2-1; size: -; V: TRBV20-1; DNA: TGCAGTGCAGCAGGGCTAATCTCCTACAATGAGCAGTTCTTC; CDR3: CSAAGLISYNEQFF
D: -; J: TRBJ2-6; size: -; V: TRBV4-2; DNA: TGTGCCAGCAGCCAAGCCCAAGACCTCAGGTCTGGGGCCAACGTCCTGACTTTC; CDR3: CASSQAQDLRSGANVLTF
D: TRBD2; J: TRBJ2-3; size: -; V: TRBV27; DNA: TGTGCCAGCAGGCTAGCGGGAGGTACAGATACGCAGTATTTT; CDR3: CASRLAGGTDTQYF
D: -; J: TRBJ2-2; size: -; V: TRBV7-9; DNA: TGTGCCAGCAGCCGGACAGAGGTCGGGGAGCTGTTTTTT; CDR3: CASSRTEVGELFF
D: -; J: TRBJ2-6; size: -; V: TRBV3-1; DNA: TGTGCCAGCAGCCAGGATTACTCTGGGGCCAACGTCCTGACTTTC; CDR3: CASSQDYSGANVLTF
D: -; J: TRBJ2-1; size: -; V: TRBV29-1; DNA: TGCAGCGTTGGACAGGAAACAAACGACGATGAGCAGTTCTTC; CDR3: CSVGQETNDDEQFF
D: TRBD1; J: TRBJ1-4; size: -; V: TRBV29-1; DNA: TGCAGCACCCGGGACAGGGGAGAGGAAAAACTGTTTTTT; CDR3: CSTRDRGEEKLFF
D: -; J: TRBJ2-2; size: -; V: TRBV6-2/TRBV6-3; DNA: TGTGCCAGCAGAGGTCACAAGAACACCGGGGAGCTGTTTTTT; CDR3: CASRGHKNTGELFF
D: TRBD2; J: TRBJ2-7; size: once; V: TRBV3-1; DNA: TGTGCCAGCAGCCCCAATTTACTAGCGGGAGTCTACGAGCAGTACTTC; CDR3: CASSPNLLAGVYEQYF
D: TRBD1; J: TRBJ1-2; size: -; V: TRBV20-1; DNA: TGCAGTGCCCTACTGACGGGACAGGGGGCTTGGGGCTACACCTTC; CDR3: CSALLTGQGAWGYTF
D: TRBD1; J: TRBJ2-3; size: -; V: TRBV9; DNA: TGTGCCAGCAGCGTAGGGGACAGGGGCACAGATACGCAGTATTTT; CDR3: CASSVGDRGTDTQYF
D: TRBD1; J: TRBJ2-7; size: -; V: TRBV27; DNA: TGTGCCAGCAGTGGGCGACAGGGGGCCTACGAGCAGTACTTC; CDR3: CASSGRQGAYEQYF
D: -; J: TRBJ2-1; size: -; V: TRBV12-3/TRBV12-4; DNA: TGTGCCAGCAGTTCGGTGGGCGGCCTCTACAATGAGCAGTTCTTC; CDR3: CASSSVGGLYNEQFF
D: TRBD1; J: TRBJ2-2; size: -; V: TRBV5-1; DNA: TGCGCCAGCAGCTTCTCTGGGACAGCGAACACCGGGGAGCTGTTTTTT; CDR3: CASSFSGTANTGELFF
D: -; J: TRBJ2-7; size: -; V: TRBV7-2; DNA: TGTGCCAGCAGCTTAGTGGGCACCTACTACGAGCAGTACTTC; CDR3: CASSLVGTYYEQYF
D: -; J: TRBJ1-4; size: -; V: TRBV18; DNA: TGTGCCAGCTCACCGGGTTTACAAATTAATGAAAAACTGTTTTTT; CDR3: CASSPGLQINEKLFF
D: TRBD1; J: TRBJ1-2; size: once; V: TRBV20-1; DNA: TGCAGCCCACTAGACAGGGGGGCCTATGGCTACACCTTC; CDR3: CSPLDRGAYGYTF
D: -; J: TRBJ2-6; size: once; V: TRBV4-3; DNA: TGCGCCAGCAGCCAAGATGGGGGGCCTGGGGCCAACGTCCTGACTTTC; CDR3: CASSQDGGPGANVLTF
D: -; J: TRBJ1-1; size: once; V: TRBV12-3/TRBV12-4; DNA: TGTGCCAGCAGTGCAGGGCGAATGGAAGCTTTCTTT; CDR3: CASSAGRMEAFF
D: TRBD1; J: TRBJ1-1; size: -; V: TRBV29-1; DNA: TGCAGCGTCCATCCCCAGGGGGCAATTACTGAAGCTTTCTTT; CDR3: CSVHPQGAITEAFF
D: -; J: TRBJ2-7; size: -; V: TRBV11-2; DNA: TGTGCCAGCAGCTCGACAGGTCGGGACGAGCAGTACTTC; CDR3: CASSSTGRDEQYF
D: TRBD2; J: TRBJ2-2; size: -; V: TRBV30; DNA: TGTGCCTGGAGTAGACTAGCGGTTACCGGGGAGCTGTTTTTT; CDR3: CAWSRLAVTGELFF
D: -; J: TRBJ1-4; size: once; V: TRBV30; DNA: TGTGCCTCGGGGGTTCGAAATGAAAAACTGTTTTTT; CDR3: CASGVRNEKLFF
D: -; J: TRBJ2-3; size: once; V: TRBV14; DNA: TGTGCCAGCAGCCCCCGCCCGTATGCAGATACGCAGTATTTT; CDR3: CASSPRPYADTQYF
D: TRBD2; J: TRBJ2-1; size: once; V: TRBV29-1; DNA: TGCAGCGTTGATAGGCTAGCGGGAGTCTATGAGCAGTTCTTC; CDR3: CSVDRLAGVYEQFF
D: -; J: TRBJ2-5; size: -; V: TRBV4-3; DNA: TGCGCCAGCAGCCAAGTTCTCGGCCGGGAGACCCAGTACTTC; CDR3: CASSQVLGRETQYF
D: -; J: TRBJ1-2; size: -; V: TRBV14; DNA: TGTGCCAGCAGCCAAGATGTTCGGTTCGCCTATGGCTACACCTTC; CDR3: CASSQDVRFAYGYTF
D: TRBD1; J: TRBJ1-1; size: -; V: TRBV29-1; DNA: TGCAGCGTACAACCGCGACAGGGGACGAACACTGAAGCTTTCTTT; CDR3: CSVQPRQGTNTEAFF
D: TRBD1; J: TRBJ2-7; size: -; V: TRBV14; DNA: TGTGCCAGCAGCCAAGGACAGGGGTACTACGAGCAGTACTTC; CDR3: CASSQGQGYYEQYF
D: -; J: TRBJ1-4; size: -; V: TRBV20-1; DNA: TGCAGTGCCCTGGACACCCTTAATGAAAAACTGTTTTTT; CDR3: CSALDTLNEKLFF